This TCR beta chain appears in the sequencing data of a study of shared clonotypes between healthy human individuals. Overall study findings and caveats: Naive CD4 clonotype sharing across four donors was approximately 5%. Sampling included only blood; tissue repertoires likely differ. Estimated clonotype richness was generally higher in naive than memory subsets. Incomplete sequencing of sorted subsets was indicated by rarefaction despite large depth.

CDR1 is SGHTS, CDR2 YDEGEE, per germline. Trimming stripped 7 bases from V and 6 bases from J, with 6 bases between. This CDR3 is 10 amino acids long. Worth noting for this clone: No antigen is known for it.

Sequencing used immunoSEQ multiplex PCR; TCRdb keeps in-frame clones, though not all of them. The table records roughly 1 million clones, around 76% of them present only once. This chain links TRBV5-8 with TRBJ2-3; D not certain. The sequencing sample was made of memory CD4+ T cells sorted from blood. As to subset: CD45RA-negative fraction. The source is a man aged 18 to 30 in good health. The chain's CDR3 is CASPRDTQYF. The CDR3 region has the DNA TGTGCCAGCCCCCGGGATACGCAGTATTTT.